Listed below are T cell receptor beta chains from one sample, sequenced in a study of CD8+ T cells in alopecia areata. Produced via immunoSEQ multiplex PCR; TCRdb's table is partial and in-frame only. The profile covers some 150,000 clones, with approximately 60% appearing a single time and 36% taken by the ten largest. Sequenced sample: CD8+ T cells sorted from blood. The receptors derive from a human donor in good health. The CDR3 runs from the conserved cysteine through the conserved F or W. Fields, in order: V gene, J gene, CDR3 protein.

TRBV7-6	TRBJ1-5	CASSSGQYQPQHF
TRBV29-1	TRBJ2-2	CSANSDTGELFF
TRBV23-1	TRBJ1-4	CASRETGSEEKLFF
TRBV2	TRBJ2-7	CASSEAEGSLASAYEQYF
TRBV29-1	TRBJ2-1	CSVDGSMNEQFF
TRBV29-1	TRBJ1-1	CSVGAGISVNTEAFF
TRBV27	TRBJ1-1	CASREHGRAFF
TRBV7-9	TRBJ2-7	CASSPTGYEQYF
TRBV6-5	TRBJ2-3	CASSYGPYTDTQYF
TRBV2	TRBJ2-2	CASSEESGGWNTGELFF
TRBV7-7	TRBJ2-2	CASSRTDDNTGELFF
TRBV6-5	TRBJ2-2	CASSYYEAGELFF
TRBV30	TRBJ1-1	CAWSAGTGYTEAFF
TRBV25-1	TRBJ2-7	CASSQRVAGLEAYEQYF
TRBV2	TRBJ2-3	CASSETRTDTQYF
TRBV27	TRBJ1-4	CASSTSGTRDEKLFF
TRBV6-6	TRBJ2-7	CANPRDRGLYEQYF
TRBV7-9	TRBJ1-4	CASSRTGGAGEKLFF
TRBV27	TRBJ2-3	CASSLSGQGRDTQYF
TRBV2	TRBJ1-2	CAGSSLANYGYTF
TRBV2	TRBJ2-5	CASSEGIQGTEETQYF
TRBV29-1	TRBJ1-1	CSVESPGQKNTEAFF
TRBV5-6	TRBJ2-7	CASSLRYRWGEQYF
TRBV27	TRBJ2-1	CASSLGLGVNEQFF
TRBV29-1	TRBJ2-7	CSVEDGTGSNEQYF
TRBV28	TRBJ1-5	CASSLTVDSNQPQHF